This T cell receptor (beta chain) came from a study of T cells in Graves' hyperthyroidism and ophthalmopathy. Remarks on this clonotype: No antigen is known for it.

Amplified TCR beta CDR3 regions derived from RNA transcripts. The HTBI primer set served for first-round RT-PCR of the TCR CDR3. TCRdb fed the multiplex PCR reads into MiXCR, producing one record per CDR3 protein. The table records approximately 870,000 distinct CDR3 sequences, 35% to 40% of them present only once. Study-level findings and limits: In blood, most of the thyroid clonotypes expanded above 0.001 were also present.

Patients between 18 and 65 years old had hyperthyroidism, newly diagnosed and lasting under 2 months. The PBMCs studied were ones that came from about 9.9 ml fresh peripheral blood. Germline V gene sequence: CDR1 SGHTA, CDR2 FQGNSA. The V gene end was trimmed by 0 bases and the J gene end by 6 bases; junction bases not matched to a gene: 7. The CDR3 consists of 15 residues. The sequencing sample was made of blood. The gene calls are TRBV7-2 and TRBJ1-2; 7 nucleotides agree with TRBD1. The origin of this receptor is a man between 18 and 29 years old with Graves' hyperthyroidism. Here the CDR3 DNA reads TGTGCCAGCAGCTTAGCCCGAACAGGGGAGAATGGCTACACCTTC. Protein sequence: CASSLARTGENGYTF.